Following are 18 T cell receptor beta chains from one sample sequenced in a study of T cell responses to AZD1222 COVID-19 vaccine. Produced via immunoSEQ multiplex PCR; TCRdb's table is partial and in-frame only. The data show 150,000 or so clones, 85% to 95% seen once. Sequencing was performed on peripheral blood, taken on day 0 of AZD1222 vaccination. The receptors come from an adult in good health.

The rearrangement links TRBV3-1 (or the pseudogene TRBV3-2) to TRBJ2-7; D ambiguous. This CDR3 spans 12 amino acids. V lost 3 bases and J lost 0, with 3 bases in between. Per germline, CDR1 LGHDT and CDR2 YNNKEL (reference sequence). CDR3 sequence (DNA): TGTGCCAGCAGCCAGAGCTCCTACGAGCAGTACTTC. As protein: CASSQSSYEQYF.

The chain couples TRBV5-8 to TRBJ2-1; 8 bases fit TRBD2. The length of the CDR3 is 15 residues. V lost 4 bases, J lost 6 bases, and 9 bases stayed unmatched. The germline V gene has CDR1 SGHTS and CDR2 YDEGEE. The CDR3 loop is CASSLTSGPGNEQFF. CDR3 nucleotides: TGTGCCAGCAGCCTCACTAGCGGTCCTGGCAATGAGCAGTTCTTC. The variable domain in full, completed from reference TRBV5-8 and TRBJ2-1, reads EAGVTQSPTHLIKTRGQQATLRCSPISGHTSVYWYQQALGLGLQFLLWYDEGEERNRGNFPPRFSGRQFPNYSSELNVNALELEDSALYLCASSLTSGPGNEQFFGPGTRLTVL.

This rearrangement joins TRBV28 to TRBJ2-3; TRBD2 aligns across 11 bases. Looked up from germline, CDR1 is MDHEN and CDR2 is SYDVKM. The CDR3 runs 18 residues. The V gene end was trimmed by 3 bases and the J gene end by 0 bases; junction bases not matched to a gene: 8. DNA for the CDR3: TGTGCCAGCAGTTTGATCGGGACTAGCGGATCTAGCACAGATACGCAGTATTTT. Protein sequence: CASSLIGTSGSSTDTQYF.

A single count supports this clone. The V call is TRBV4-1, the J call TRBJ1-4; TRBD1 is a possible D gene (5 bases). Germline V gene sequence: CDR1 MGHRA, CDR2 YSYEKL. The CDR3 covers 15 residues. The V gene lost 4 bases and the J gene lost 5 bases, with 14 bases spanning the gap. The CDR3 DNA is TGCGCCAGCAGCCTTACCGGGACGGAGAATGAAAAACTGTTTTTT. Its translation is CASSLTGTENEKLFF.

CDR3 loop: CAWSVTAQGTRGYTF. The CDR3 DNA follows: TGTGCCTGGAGTGTTACGGCGCAGGGGACGAGGGGCTACACCTTC. The chain carries TRBV30 and TRBJ1-2; D might be TRBD1 (6 bases). Germline CDR1 reads GTSNPN; CDR2 reads SVGIG (reference sequence). The CDR3 runs to 15 residues. Trimming pared 0 bases from V and 8 bases from J, leaving 19 bases between.

The genes are TRBV19 and TRBJ1-5, with 9 bases matching TRBD1. The CDR3 has 17 residues. The ends lost 5 bases at V and 0 bases at J; junction bases unmatched: 8. CDR1 and CDR2 from the germline V gene are LNHDA and SQIVND (reference sequence). This CDR3 reads CASSAKGQGLSNQPQHF. The CDR3 DNA reads TGTGCCAGTAGTGCCAAGGGACAGGGCCTTAGCAATCAGCCCCAGCATTTT. Based on the CDR3 plus reference TRBV19 and TRBJ1-5, the full variable domain is DGGITQSPKYLFRKEGQNVTLSCEQNLNHDAMYWYRQDPGQGLRLIYYSQIVNDFQKGDIAEGYSVSREKKESFPLTVTSAQKNPTAFYLCASSAKGQGLSNQPQHFGDGTRLSIL.

The gene calls are TRBV5-6 and TRBJ1-2; D uncertain. Germline values: CDR1 SGHDT, CDR2 YYEEEE. This CDR3 has 16 residues. Trimming shortened V by 4 bases and J by 0 bases, and 16 bases separated the two germline ends. This CDR3 reads CASSVDFYIANYGYTF. In DNA, the CDR3 is TGTGCCAGCAGCGTGGACTTCTACATAGCTAACTATGGCTACACCTTC.

This clone was picked up one time. This rearrangement joins TRBV29-1 to TRBJ2-1; weak D call: TRBD2 (6 bases). The germline gives CDR1 SQVTM, CDR2 ANQGSEA. Trimming pared 0 bases from V and 5 bases from J, leaving 17 bases between. This CDR3 comprises 16 residues. CDR3 sequence (DNA): TGCAGCGTTGAAGATCGGCGGGACCGTATCAACAATGAGCAGTTCTTC. It codes for CSVEDRRDRINNEQFF.

The chain carries TRBV20-1 and TRBJ2-1, with a possible D match to TRBD1 (6 bases). CDR3 length equals 11 residues. Germline V gene sequence: CDR1 DFQATT, CDR2 SNEGSKA (reference sequence). The V and J ends lost 4 bases and 9 bases respectively, with 10 bases between them. This CDR3 is CSANRAFEQFF. Here the CDR3 DNA reads TGCAGTGCTAACAGGGCTTTTGAGCAGTTCTTC.

The CDR3 region has the DNA TGTGCCAGCAGCAAGACAGGGGGCAAAAACATTCAGTACTTC. Translated, it gives CASSKTGGKNIQYF. The chain joins TRBV3-1 (or the pseudogene TRBV3-2) to TRBJ2-4, with 9 bases lining up with TRBD1. The V segment lost 5 bases and the J segment 3 bases; nucleotides outside the gene matches: 2. The CDR3 runs to 14 residues. The germline V gene has CDR1 LGHDT and CDR2 YNNKEL (reference sequence).

A few counts support this clone. This rearrangement joins TRBV20-1 to TRBJ1-6; maybe TRBD1 (6 bases). Trimming pared 3 bases from V and 5 bases from J, leaving 11 bases between. Per the germline V gene, CDR1 is DFQATT and CDR2 is SNEGSKA (reference sequence). The CDR3 totals 14 residues. CDR3 sequence: CSASTGSNNSPLHF. CDR3 DNA sequence: TGCAGTGCTAGTACAGGGAGCAATAATTCACCCCTCCACTTT.

V usage is TRBV15 and J usage is TRBJ1-2; D may be TRBD1 (5 bases). The CDR3 loop spans 13 amino acids. CDR1 and CDR2 (germline): LNHNV, YYDKDF (reference sequence). Trimming shortened V by 2 bases and J by 8 bases, and 12 bases separated the two germline ends. CDR3 in amino acids: CATSRSTTVGYTF. The CDR3 nucleotides read TGTGCCACCAGCAGATCCACGACAGTGGGCTACACCTTC.

The rearrangement links TRBV5-1 to TRBJ1-1; D ambiguous. V lost 4 bases to trimming and J lost 2 bases, with 9 bases between them. This CDR3 contains 13 residues. Germline loops: CDR1 SGHRS, CDR2 YFSETQ. The CDR3 DNA reads as TGCGCCAGCAGCCCGGACGGTAACACTGAAGCTTTCTTT. It translates to CASSPDGNTEAFF.

The rearrangement joins TRBV6-1 to TRBJ1-1, with TRBD1 identical over 7 bases. Germline loops: CDR1 MNHNS, CDR2 SASEGT. The CDR3 spans 14 residues. V dropped 2 bases and J dropped 4; count of bases not matched to a gene: 4. The CDR3 DNA is TGTGCCAGCAGTGAACTTAACAGGGGCACTGAAGCTTTCTTT. Its protein is CASSELNRGTEAFF.

This chain joins TRBV7-2 and TRBJ1-6; D call uncertain. The germline V gene encodes CDR1 SGHTA and CDR2 FQGNSA. The V end lost 8 bases, the J end lost 2 bases, and 13 bases lay between the germline ends. This CDR3 spans 15 amino acids. The CDR3 sequence is CASLPRSTYNSPLHF. CDR3 in DNA: TGTGCCAGCCTACCCCGGAGCACCTATAATTCACCCCTCCACTTT.

The J gene is TRBJ1-5, the V gene TRBV7-8, with TRBD1 identical over 7 bases. Germline V gene lookup returns CDR1 SGHVS and CDR2 FQNEAQ. This CDR3 has 14 amino acids. The trim removed 4 bases at V and 5 bases at J, leaving 5 bases unmatched. CDR3 protein: CASSSGTVHQPQHF. The CDR3 bases are TGTGCCAGCAGCTCTGGGACAGTTCATCAGCCCCAGCATTTT.

The gene calls are TRBV11-2 and TRBJ1-1; TRBD1 is a possible D gene (5 bases). Trimming stripped 7 bases from V and 1 base from J, with 16 bases between. The CDR3 is 15 residues long. Germline assignment: CDR1 SGHAT and CDR2 FQNNGV. The CDR3 nucleotides are TGTGCCAGCACCCTAGGCGTCCAGGGGAACACTGAAGCTTTCTTT. It translates to CASTLGVQGNTEAFF.

This clone occurred once. This chain links TRBV29-1 with TRBJ2-5; 7 nucleotides agree with TRBD2. This CDR3 is 14 amino acids long. The V segment lost 3 bases and the J segment 5 bases; nucleotides outside the gene matches: 9. Germline CDR1 reads SQVTM; CDR2 reads ANQGSEA. This CDR3 is CSVDLAGVGETQYF. CDR3 DNA: TGCAGCGTTGATCTCGCGGGAGTGGGCGAGACCCAGTACTTC.